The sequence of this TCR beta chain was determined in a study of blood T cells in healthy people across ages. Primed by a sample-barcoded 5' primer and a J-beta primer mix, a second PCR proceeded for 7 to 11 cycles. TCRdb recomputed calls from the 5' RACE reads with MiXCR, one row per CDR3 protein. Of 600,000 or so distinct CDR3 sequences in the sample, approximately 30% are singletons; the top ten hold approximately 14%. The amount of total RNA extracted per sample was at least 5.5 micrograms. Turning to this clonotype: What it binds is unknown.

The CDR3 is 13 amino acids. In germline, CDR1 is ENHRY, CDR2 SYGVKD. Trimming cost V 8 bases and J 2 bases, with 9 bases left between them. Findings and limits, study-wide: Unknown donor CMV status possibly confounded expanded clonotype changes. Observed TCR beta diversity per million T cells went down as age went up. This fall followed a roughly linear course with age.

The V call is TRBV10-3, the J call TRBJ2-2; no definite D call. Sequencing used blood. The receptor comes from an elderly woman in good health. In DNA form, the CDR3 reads TGTGCCATCCACCAACCAAACACCGGGGAGCTGTTTTTT. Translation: CAIHQPNTGELFF.